These T cell receptor beta chains were read from a single sample in a study of beta chain features in type 1 diabetes. TCRdb's copy holds only in-frame clones and misses some; the assay was immunoSEQ multiplex PCR. The sample has more than 120,000 clones, less than 11% seen once; the top ten hold under 1.5%. The sequenced material came from naive CD4+ T cells from blood. These receptors were obtained from a man between 18 and 29 years old in good health. CDR3s leave out the opening cysteine and the closing phenylalanine or tryptophan. D genes are given only for firm matches.

. TRBJ2-1 TRBV7-2 ASSLADEQF
TRBD2 TRBJ2-1 TRBV7-2 ASSLLATYNEQF
. TRBJ2-7 TRBV19 ASSVTGLDEQY
. TRBJ1-5 TRBV18 ASSPPGGRGQPQH
TRBD1 TRBJ1-2 TRBV5-4 ASRDSGGALFYGYT
. TRBJ1-1 TRBV10-3 AINLQGVGSTEAF
TRBD1 TRBJ2-2 TRBV5-1 ASSGTGDTGELF
. TRBJ2-1 TRBV2 ASSERGNEQF
TRBD1 TRBJ2-1 TRBV2 ASTDRGLTYNEQF
TRBD1 TRBJ1-1 TRBV4-1 ASSQGQGYFTEAF
TRBD1 TRBJ2-7 TRBV4-3 ASSQETGGPYEQY
TRBD1 TRBJ1-6 TRBV7-2 ASSFNLGQGTSYNSPLH
TRBD1 TRBJ2-3 TRBV11-3 ASSTQRTGSPDTQY
TRBD2 TRBJ2-1 TRBV10-2 ASSDGRGVYNEQF
. TRBJ2-7 TRBV11-2 ASSAMTGFYEQY
. TRBJ1-2 TRBV4-2 ASSQNGGYGYT
TRBD1 TRBJ1-6 TRBV7-2 ASTLGGSGGMGNSPLH
TRBD2 TRBJ2-5 TRBV5-1 ASSLSPGTSVRETQY
TRBD1 TRBJ1-2 TRBV4-1 ASSQDRQGAWYGYT
. TRBJ2-7 TRBV18 ASSPFAGYSYEQY
. TRBJ1-4 TRBV10-3 AIRDGNENEKLF
. TRBJ1-5 TRBV6-5 ASSYRNQPQH
TRBD2 TRBJ2-3 TRBV7-2 ASSFPTSVDTQY
TRBD1 TRBJ2-5 TRBV5-1 ASSSPGTGETQY
. TRBJ1-1 TRBV7-2 ASSLGQYTEAF
TRBD2 TRBJ2-3 TRBV5-1 ASSQAGPNTDTQY
. TRBJ2-1 TRBV27 ASSFGESLDEQF
TRBD2 TRBJ2-5 TRBV7-2 ASSRTSGGAGETQY
TRBD1 TRBJ1-4 TRBV27 ASSPTTGKDEKLF
. TRBJ2-5 TRBV18 ASSQQVTEETQY
. TRBJ1-1 TRBV29-1 SAGMNTEAF
TRBD2 TRBJ2-1 TRBV19 ASSNRTSGGEQF
TRBD1 TRBJ1-6 TRBV25-1 ASSEQGDISPLH
TRBD1 TRBJ1-3 TRBV4-2 ASSHHLGGQGAGNTIY
. TRBJ1-3 TRBV7-9 ASSLEADGNTIY
. TRBJ1-4 TRBV7-9 ASSLATSNEKLF
TRBD2 TRBJ2-3 TRBV15 ATSSPGLAATQY